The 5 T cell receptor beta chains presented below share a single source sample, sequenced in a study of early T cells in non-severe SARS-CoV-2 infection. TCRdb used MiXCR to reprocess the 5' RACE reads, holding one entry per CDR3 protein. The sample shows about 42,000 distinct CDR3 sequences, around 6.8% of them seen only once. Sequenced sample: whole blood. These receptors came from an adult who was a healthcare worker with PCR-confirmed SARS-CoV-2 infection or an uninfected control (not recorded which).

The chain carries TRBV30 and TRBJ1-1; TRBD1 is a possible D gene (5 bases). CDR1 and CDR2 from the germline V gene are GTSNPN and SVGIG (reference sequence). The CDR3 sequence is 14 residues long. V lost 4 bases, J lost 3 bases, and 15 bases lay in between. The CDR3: CAWNRGALDTEAFF. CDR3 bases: TGTGCCTGGAACAGAGGGGCCTTGGACACTGAAGCTTTCTTT.

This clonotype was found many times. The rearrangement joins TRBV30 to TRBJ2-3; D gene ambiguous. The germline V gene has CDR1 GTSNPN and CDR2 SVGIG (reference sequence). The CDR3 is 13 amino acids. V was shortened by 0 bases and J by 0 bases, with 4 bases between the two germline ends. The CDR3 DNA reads TGTGCCTGGAGTGTACCTAGCACAGATACGCAGTATTTT. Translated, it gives CAWSVPSTDTQYF. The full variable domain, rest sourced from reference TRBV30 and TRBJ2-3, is SQTIHQWPATLVQPVGSPLSLECTVEGTSNPNLYWYRQAAGRGLQLLFYSVGIGQISSEVPQNLSASRPQDRQFILSSKKLLLSDSGFYLCAWSVPSTDTQYFGPGTRLTVL.

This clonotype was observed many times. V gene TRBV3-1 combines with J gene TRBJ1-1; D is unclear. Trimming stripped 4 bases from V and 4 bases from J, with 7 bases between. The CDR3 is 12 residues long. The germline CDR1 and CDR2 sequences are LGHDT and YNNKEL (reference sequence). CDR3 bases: TGTGCCAGCAGCCGTCGTTTCACTGAAGCTTTCTTT. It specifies CASSRRFTEAFF.

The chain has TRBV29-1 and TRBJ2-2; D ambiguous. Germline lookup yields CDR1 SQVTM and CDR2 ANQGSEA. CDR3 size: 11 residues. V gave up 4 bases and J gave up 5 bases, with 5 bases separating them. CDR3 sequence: CSVGNTGELFF. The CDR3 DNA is TGCAGCGTTGGAAATACCGGGGAGCTGTTTTTT.

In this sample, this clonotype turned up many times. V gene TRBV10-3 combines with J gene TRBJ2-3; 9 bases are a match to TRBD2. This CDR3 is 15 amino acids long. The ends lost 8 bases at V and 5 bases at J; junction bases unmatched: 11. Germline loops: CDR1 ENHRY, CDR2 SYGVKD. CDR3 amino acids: CAIGRAGGLKDTQYF. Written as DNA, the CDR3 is TGTGCCATCGGACGGGCGGGGGGGCTTAAAGATACGCAGTATTTT.